The 14 T cell receptor beta chains below all came from one sample that was sequenced in a study of blood T cell repertoires in COVID-19. Libraries were prepared by immunoSEQ multiplex PCR; TCRdb keeps only in-frame clonotypes and omits some of them. Of 55,000 to 65,000 clones in the sample, roughly 88% were seen once. Material for sequencing was peripheral blood. The source is a human donor in a cohort sampled during active COVID-19.

V and J are TRBV4-3 and TRBJ2-7; the match to TRBD1 covers 10 bases. The ends lost 0 bases at V and 2 bases at J; junction bases unmatched: 1. Germline loops: CDR1 LGHNA, CDR2 YSLEER. This CDR3 has 15 residues. CDR3 region: CASSQDGTGAYEQYF. The CDR3 DNA reads as TGCGCCAGCAGCCAAGATGGGACAGGGGCCTACGAGCAGTACTTC.

The V and J genes are TRBV19 and TRBJ2-1; D is perhaps TRBD2 (5 bases). V gave up 3 bases and J gave up 15 bases, with 15 bases separating them. The CDR3 runs 12 residues. Germline V lookup: CDR1 LNHDA, CDR2 SQIVND (reference sequence). Here the CDR3 DNA reads TGTGCCAGTAGTATTTCTGAGCGGACCTGGTTCTTC. It is translated as CASSISERTWFF.

J is TRBJ2-5 and V is TRBV6-2 or TRBV6-3; D possibly corresponds to TRBD1 (7 bases). From germline, CDR1 is MNHEY and CDR2 SVGEGT. The length of the CDR3 is 17 residues. V was clipped by 1 base and J by 1 base, with 16 bases between them. CDR3 loop: CASSYLEGAGVQETQYF. The CDR3, as DNA: TGTGCCAGCAGTTACTTGGAGGGGGCCGGGGTCCAAGAGACCCAGTACTTC.

The rearrangement uses TRBV6-4 and TRBJ2-7; D remains ambiguous. CDR1 is MRHNA and CDR2 is SNTAGT in the germline V gene. V lost 0 bases, J lost 4 bases, and 13 bases lay in between. The CDR3 runs to 15 residues. CDR3 DNA sequence: TGTGCCAGCAGTGACTCGTCACGTAACATTTACGAGCAGTACTTC. Encoded protein: CASSDSSRNIYEQYF.

The chain uses TRBV29-1 and TRBJ1-1; no reliable D call. CDR1 and CDR2 from the germline V gene are SQVTM and ANQGSEA. V was shortened by 1 base and J by 3 bases, with 15 bases between the two germline ends. The CDR3 contains 15 residues. This CDR3 is CSVEGGGGKYTEAFF. CDR3 nucleotides: TGCAGCGTTGAAGGTGGCGGAGGAAAATACACTGAAGCTTTCTTT.

The chain carries TRBV28 and TRBJ2-7, with 8 bases lining up with TRBD1. The trim removed 8 bases at V and 1 base at J, leaving 4 bases unmatched. CDR1 is MDHEN, CDR2 SYDVKM, per germline. The CDR3 loop spans 13 amino acids. CDR3 sequence: CASRTGSSYEQYF. In DNA, the CDR3 is TGTGCCAGCCGGACAGGGAGTTCCTACGAGCAGTACTTC.

The chain couples TRBV13 to TRBJ2-3; 16 positions agree with TRBD2. Germline assignment: CDR1 PRHDT and CDR2 FYEKMQ (reference sequence). After removal of 5 bases from V and 2 bases from J, the junction contained 10 bases not matched to a gene. The CDR3 has 19 residues. The CDR3 here is CASSGGLAGGPWSTDTQYF. Here the CDR3 DNA reads TGTGCCAGCAGCGGGGGACTAGCGGGAGGGCCCTGGTCCACAGATACGCAGTATTTT. The entire variable domain, with the rest obtained from reference TRBV13 and TRBJ2-3, is as follows: AAGVIQSPRHLIKEKRETATLKCYPIPRHDTVYWYQQGPGQDPQFLISFYEKMQSDKGSIPDRFSAQQFSDYHSELNMSSLELGDSALYFCASSGGLAGGPWSTDTQYFGPGTRLTVL.

V and J are TRBV11-1 and TRBJ2-2, with 10 bases matching TRBD1. V lost 2 bases and J lost 7; bases outside the gene matches: 7. CDR1 is SGHAT and CDR2 is FQDESV in the germline V gene (reference sequence). The CDR3 is 16 amino acids. The CDR3 reads CASSLWDRGGGGELFF. In DNA, the CDR3 is TGTGCCAGCAGCTTATGGGACAGGGGAGGAGGCGGGGAGCTGTTTTTT.

This chain links TRBV24-1 with TRBJ2-7; 7 nucleotides match TRBD2. V lost 5 bases to trimming and J lost 5 bases; unmatched junction nucleotides: 5. In germline, CDR1 is KGHDR, CDR2 SFDVKD. This CDR3 is built from 13 residues. DNA of the CDR3: TGTGCCACCAGTGCGGGGGGTTCGAACGAGCAGTACTTC. It codes for CATSAGGSNEQYF.

In DNA, the CDR3 is TGTGCCAGCAGCCGGGACAGATCTAACTATGGCTACACCTTC. Translating gives CASSRDRSNYGYTF. The V and J genes are TRBV2 and TRBJ1-2, with 7 bases fitting TRBD1. Per germline, CDR1 SNHLY and CDR2 FYNNEI. Unmatched junction bases numbered 4, after V lost 6 bases and J lost 0 bases. The length of the CDR3 is 14 residues.

The chain recombines TRBV12-5 with TRBJ2-7; 7 bases agree with TRBD1. V shed 6 bases, J shed 0 bases, and the junction held 5 bases outside the gene matches. The CDR3 has 14 amino acids. CDR1 and CDR2 (germline): LGHNT, FRNRAP. CDR3 region: CASGLRDSSYEQYF. The CDR3 nucleotides are TGTGCTAGTGGGTTACGGGACAGCTCCTACGAGCAGTACTTC.

This chain connects TRBV4-1 to TRBJ2-7; D gene uncertain. V dropped 2 bases and J dropped 1 base, with 9 bases sitting between them. The CDR3 runs 14 residues. CDR1 MGHRA and CDR2 YSYEKL come from the germline V gene. The CDR3 loop is CASSQFLESYEQYF. In DNA form, the CDR3 reads TGCGCCAGCAGCCAATTTCTAGAGTCCTACGAGCAGTACTTC.

This clone was counted once. The CDR3 sequence is CASSWDRGSSYEQYF. The CDR3 DNA follows: TGTGCCAGCAGCTGGGACAGGGGGTCTTCCTACGAGCAGTACTTC. This chain connects TRBV5-6 to TRBJ2-7, with 11 nucleotides matching TRBD1. The CDR3 runs 15 residues. The germline gives CDR1 SGHDT, CDR2 YYEEEE. V gave up 3 bases and J gave up 1 base; unmatched junction bases: 3.

This clone appeared once. V gene TRBV28 combines with J gene TRBJ2-3; 10 nucleotides line up with TRBD2. V shed 7 bases, J shed 5 bases, and the junction held 9 bases outside the gene matches. The CDR3 runs 15 residues. Germline assignment: CDR1 MDHEN and CDR2 SYDVKM. The CDR3 region is CASKTAGGGGDTQYF. For the CDR3, the DNA is TGTGCCAGCAAAACAGCGGGAGGGGGGGGAGATACGCAGTATTTT.